This TCR beta chain derives from a study of T cell responses to AZD1222 COVID-19 vaccine (dated by TCRdb to the early 2020s). For the study in its entirety: Because spike-specific TCR depth and breadth did not differ between the two schedules, AZD1222 recipients who got a second dose at roughly 4 weeks were pooled with those who got a second dose at roughly 12 weeks. A total of 233 trial participants underwent TCR sequencing, of whom 200 to 220 received two doses of AZD1222 and approximately 25 received two doses of the MenACWY control vaccine. Trial participants were enrolled by age into subgroups of 18-55, 56-69 and 70-plus years, and roughly 160, 29 and 62 TCR-sequenced participants, respectively, were included in these subgroups. What the study reported, not specific to this receptor: The 56-69-year group was small, and its depth increase did not reach significance, likely because of low power. Most participants were white British and females outnumbered males, and the authors suggested that clonal diversity may have been underestimated. After two AZD1222 doses, both the breadth and the depth of spike-specific TCRs were significantly higher than at day 0 and than in MenACWY recipients. Conclusions about previously exposed vaccinees are limited, since just 5 to 7 AZD1222 recipients were seropositive for SARS-CoV-2 at baseline. The whole spike protein was spanned by vaccine-associated CD4 TCRs, and dominant responses were seen in regions 160-218 and 743-854. Because no day 14 peak-response samples were available, repertoires were characterized only after the peak T cell response. Reportedly, close to half of the unique spike-specific TCRs recognized epitopes lying outside the regions that are mutated in the B.1.351 and B.1.1.7 variants.

Concerning this clone: The target of this receptor is not known. Base qualities are not at hand, and no much larger clone is one base apart.

The CDR3 regions of human TCRbeta chains were analyzed by immunosequencing. The original pipeline was this. TCRs in the repertoires were matched against a reference library of SARS-CoV-2-specific TCRs that had been generated with the MIRA antigen-specificity platform. Breadth was defined as the fraction of unique TCRs that were SARS-CoV-2-associated, and depth was defined as the fraction of total T cells that were SARS-CoV-2-associated. Using the MIRA data, each spike-specific TCR was mapped to the spike region that the TCR reacts to and placed in a CD4 or CD8 class. Log10-transformed breadth and depth values were compared by one-way ANOVA with Sidak's multiple comparisons tests. TCRdb holds this immuneACCESS table with in-frame rearrangements only. Some clones are missing; in checked studies, unresolved V genes explain under half, and the rest has no known cause. That table furnishes V, J and clone size, whereas the DNA furnished D and trimming. The sample includes around 70,000 clones, with around 85% observed a single time. Of the sample, roughly 20% falls within the top ten clones.

Interpreted using the paper, the time point label stands for: baseline before first vaccination. Samples from vaccinated people were obtained from the UK trials COV001 and COV002, which included a single-blind randomized controlled phase 2/3 trial of AZD1222 (ChAdOx1 nCoV-19) in healthy adults. For TCRbeta chain sequencing, PBMC samples were collected from trial participants at day 0 and at day 28 after the second dose. V trim: 7 bases; J trim: 8 bases; unmatched bases: 9. The CDR3 contains 13 residues, cysteine and phenylalanine counted. CDR3 DNA only is kept here, 39 bases in frame from base 1. CDR1 is given as MNHEY and CDR2 as SVGAGI, both from the germline V gene.

The sequence is built from TRBV6-5 and TRBJ2-3; 7 of the junction bases match TRBD1. This material consisted of peripheral blood, taken on day 0 of AZD1222 vaccination. The sequence derives from an adult in good health. The CDR3 region: CASTETTGSTQYF. The sequenced DNA: TGTGCCAGCACGGAGACGACAGGGAGTACGCAGTATTTT.